The TCR beta chain under discussion was sequenced for a study of shared clonotypes between healthy human individuals. Study-wide results and limits: Since donors were few, the genetic and exposure-history diversity represented was limited.

All participating donors were Caucasian adults from Nashville, Tennessee. Under the authors' procedure: Filtering differed, since immunoSEQ gave only junction sequences and no quality scores. Measured with immunoSEQ multiplex PCR; TCRdb has only the in-frame clones, and not every one. That table furnishes V, J and clone size, whereas the DNA furnished D and trimming. The sample holds about 2.4 million clones; more than 80% are singletons and the top ten take 0.13% to 0.15%. Of note for this clone: Its target is unknown.

Trimming at V came to 4 bases and at J to 1 base, leaving 4 bases not matched to a gene. CDR1 is SGDLS, CDR2 YYNGEE, per germline. The CDR3 consists of 14 residues. Source material: naive CD4+ T cells sorted from blood. Sample subset: CD45RA+ positively selected. This clonotype was obtained from a man aged 18-30 years in good health. The gene calls are TRBV9 and TRBJ1-1; 7 bases line up with TRBD1. The CDR3 sequence is CASSFGQANTEAFF. The CDR3 nucleotides read TGTGCCAGCAGCTTCGGACAGGCGAACACTGAAGCTTTCTTT.